One and the same sample provided the 15 T cell receptor beta chains below, sequenced in a study of OX40 agonist ivuxolimab in advanced cancers. The library was obtained by the immunoSEQ multiplex PCR assay. The source is immuneACCESS, and TCRdb retained only in-frame sequences with V and J called. Part of the clones is not carried over; for the studies checked, unresolved V genes explain less than half of this, and the remainder is unexplained. In all, the sample holds about 27,000 clones, and less than 80% of those were seen once. Of the sample, over 25% is held by the ten largest clones. The sample consisted of CD4+ or CD8+ T cells sorted from blood, taken in a trial of the OX40 agonist ivuxolimab. These TCRs come from an adult with an advanced solid tumor such as melanoma, head and neck, liver or kidney cancer.

This clone was seen only a few times. CDR3 sequence (DNA): TGTGCCAGCAGCTTAGCGGGGACAGCACCTAATTCACCCCTCCACTTT. Translated, it gives CASSLAGTAPNSPLHF. The chain joins TRBV7-2 to TRBJ1-6; 7 nucleotides match TRBD1. Trimming cost V 0 bases and J 6 bases; bases outside gene matches: 5. The CDR3 is 16 amino acids. The germline V gene has CDR1 SGHTA and CDR2 FQGNSA.

The V and J genes are TRBV5-1 and TRBJ2-7; D uncertain. Per the germline V gene, CDR1 is SGHRS and CDR2 is YFSETQ. V was clipped by 0 bases and J by 3 bases, with 7 bases between them. There are 13 residues in the CDR3. The CDR3 region has the DNA TGCGCCAGCAGCTTGGAATGGCACTACGAGCAGTACTTC. Translating it yields CASSLEWHYEQYF.

V is TRBV5-6 and J is TRBJ2-1; D might be TRBD2 (6 bases). Germline lookup yields CDR1 SGHDT and CDR2 YYEEEE. The CDR3 sequence is 16 residues long. With 1 base removed from V and 0 bases from J, the gap between germline ends came to 11 bases. The CDR3 nucleotides are TGTGCCAGCAGCTTGTGGGAGGAGGTCTCCTACAATGAGCAGTTCTTC. Amino acids: CASSLWEEVSYNEQFF.

The chain employs TRBV10-3 and TRBJ2-3; tentative D call: TRBD2 (6 bases). The CDR3 totals 18 residues. Germline V CDR1 and CDR2: ENHRY, SYGVKD. V shed 8 bases and J shed 1 base, with 25 bases lying between them. The CDR3 sequence is CAISDFRGSGEGTDTQYF. The CDR3 DNA follows: TGTGCCATCTCAGATTTTCGGGGTAGCGGAGAGGGCACAGATACGCAGTATTTT.

The V call is TRBV11-2, the J call TRBJ2-4; 12 bases line up with TRBD2. V shed 5 bases and J 4 bases; nucleotides not matched to a gene: 9. The V gene's germline CDR1 is SGHAT and CDR2 FQNNGV. This CDR3 comprises 17 residues. The CDR3 nucleotides read TGTGCCAGCAGCCCCTGGACTAGCGGGATGTCAAAAAACATTCAGTACTTC. This encodes CASSPWTSGMSKNIQYF.

The V and J genes are TRBV27 and TRBJ2-7, with D hard to call. CDR3 length: 15 residues. The germline CDR1 and CDR2 sequences are MNHEY and SMNVEV (reference sequence). V dropped 5 bases and J dropped 0 bases, with 14 bases sitting between them. The CDR3, as DNA: TGTGCCAGCAGTCTCACATCAGATCCCTCCTACGAGCAGTACTTC. It specifies CASSLTSDPSYEQYF.

The CDR3 sequence is CASRMGGGYSNQPQHF. CDR3 nucleotides: TGTGCCAGCAGGATGGGTGGGGGATATAGCAATCAGCCCCAGCATTTT. The rearrangement uses TRBV27 and TRBJ1-5, with D possibly TRBD1 on 5 matching bases. Germline CDR1 MNHEY, CDR2 SMNVEV (reference sequence). Trimming shortened V by 6 bases and J by 0 bases, and 15 bases separated the two germline ends. The CDR3 is 16 amino acids.

V gene TRBV7-6 combines with J gene TRBJ1-2; D not certain. V was shortened by 1 base and J by 3 bases, with 12 bases between the two germline ends. The CDR3 extends over 15 amino acids. Germline lookup yields CDR1 SGHVS and CDR2 FNYEAQ. The CDR3 is CASSLVLRYYYGYTF. CDR3 nucleotide sequence: TGTGCCAGCAGCTTAGTATTGCGTTACTACTATGGCTACACCTTC.

The gene calls are TRBV7-9 and TRBJ1-2; TRBD1 matches at 8 bases. The CDR3 runs 16 residues. Germline V gives CDR1 SEHNR, CDR2 FQNEAQ (reference sequence). V lost 4 bases to trimming and J lost 4 bases; unmatched junction nucleotides: 11. The CDR3: CASSSSGTGETYGYTF. The CDR3 DNA reads as TGTGCCAGCAGCTCATCGGGGACAGGAGAAACCTATGGCTACACCTTC.

This chain links TRBV28 with TRBJ1-2; D is ambiguous. Germline loops: CDR1 MDHEN, CDR2 SYDVKM. Trimming took off 1 base at V and 7 bases at J, with 10 bases between the two ends. CDR3 length: 13 amino acids. The CDR3 protein is CASSLSGRAGYTF. In DNA form, the CDR3 reads TGTGCCAGCAGTTTATCTGGAAGGGCTGGCTACACCTTC.

The chain employs TRBV4-1 and TRBJ1-5; perhaps TRBD1 as D (5 bases). Germline lookup yields CDR1 MGHRA and CDR2 YSYEKL. Trimming removed 1 base at V and 1 base at J, with 11 bases between. The CDR3 extends over 16 amino acids. The CDR3 coding sequence is TGCGCCAGCAGCCAAGTTTTTTGGGACAGCAATCAGCCCCAGCATTTT. Translated, it gives CASSQVFWDSNQPQHF.

V gene TRBV4-2 combines with J gene TRBJ2-1; D is ambiguous. V was pared by 9 bases and J by 8 bases, with 17 bases between. There are 13 residues in the CDR3. Germline assignment: CDR1 LGHNA and CDR2 YNFKEQ. CDR3 region: CASKPDGLHEQFF. CDR3 bases: TGTGCCAGTAAACCGGACGGGCTGCATGAGCAGTTCTTC.

The chain links TRBV5-4 to TRBJ2-5, with D uncertain. CDR3 length: 14 amino acids. Germline CDR1 is SGHNT and CDR2 is YYREEE (reference sequence). Trimming pared 1 base from V and 4 bases from J, leaving 11 bases between. The CDR3 region has the DNA TGTGCCAGCAGCTTGAATGTGAATTTAGAGACCCAGTACTTC. Translated, it gives CASSLNVNLETQYF.

V and J are TRBV28 and TRBJ2-1; TRBD2 agrees at 7 bases. Unmatched junction bases numbered 9, after V lost 3 bases and J lost 7 bases. The CDR3 is 15 residues long. CDR1 is MDHEN and CDR2 is SYDVKM in the germline V gene. The CDR3 is CASSFGGGSSNEQFF. The CDR3 nucleotides read TGTGCCAGCAGTTTCGGAGGCGGGAGCTCAAATGAGCAGTTCTTC.

As regards this clone: Other nucleotide sequences in the sample specify the same CDR3. J is TRBJ2-7 and V is TRBV2, with 9 bases that match TRBD1. Germline V gives CDR1 SNHLY, CDR2 FYNNEI. The CDR3 covers 13 residues. With 6 bases clipped from V and 3 bases from J, the junction kept 3 bases outside the gene matches. CDR3 region: CASRGTGYYEQYF. The DNA of the CDR3 is TGTGCCAGCAGAGGGACAGGGTACTACGAGCAGTACTTC.